This TCR beta chain was retrieved from a study of cytomegalovirus exposure and HLA in healthy donors. The study, taken as a whole, reports: Researchers left out some V segments, among them TRBV6-2 and TRBV6-3, as indistinguishable. Productive status was seen about 90% or about 30% of the time for most TCR beta V segments in an earlier analysis. Altogether, 150 to 200 TCR beta chains were recorded as cytomegalovirus-associated.

A remark on this clone: Antigen: not known.

CDR3 size: 20 residues. Per the germline V gene, CDR1 is KGHSH and CDR2 is LQKENI. V shed 1 base and J 3 bases; nucleotides not matched to a gene: 12. The PCR had 60 Vbeta and 13 Jbeta primers. Clones were read by immunoSEQ multiplex PCR, and TCRdb kept only the in-frame ones, dropping some. The sample consists of approximately 140,000 clones, about 64% of them appearing once. Sequencing was done on a sample of PBMCs. The receptor comes from a woman aged 60-75 years in good health and CMV-seropositive. This rearrangement joins TRBV18 to TRBJ2-5; 15 nucleotides align to TRBD2. This CDR3 is CASSPLAITRTSGREETQYF. The DNA of the CDR3 is TGTGCCAGCTCACCACTTGCGATAACCCGGACTAGCGGGAGGGAAGAGACCCAGTACTTC.